What follows are 20 T cell receptor beta chains derived from one specimen sequenced in a study. A single record per CDR3 protein comes from TCRdb applying MiXCR to the RT-PCR reads. The sample records about 700,000 distinct CDR3 sequences, approximately 15% being singletons. Sequencing used memory CD4+ T cells from blood. Receptors originate from a female donor in good health, serving as a healthy control.

This clonotype was picked up a small number of times. V and J are TRBV20-1 and TRBJ1-6; 8 nucleotides agree with TRBD1. The CDR3 consists of 17 residues. Germline V gene lookup returns CDR1 DFQATT and CDR2 SNEGSKA (reference sequence). V shed 0 bases, J shed 6 bases, and the junction held 10 bases outside the gene matches. The CDR3 region has the DNA TGCAGTGCTAGAGATTGGGGCCGACAGGGGAGTAATTCACCCCTCCACTTT. It yields the protein CSARDWGRQGSNSPLHF.

This rearrangement joins TRBV13 to TRBJ2-3; D not certain. The length of the CDR3 is 12 residues. The germline V and J ends were trimmed by 5 bases and 6 bases, with 9 bases remaining between them. Germline CDR1 and CDR2: PRHDT and FYEKMQ (reference sequence). CDR3 sequence: CASSTTMDTQYF. The CDR3 coding sequence is TGTGCCAGCAGCACCACTATGGATACGCAGTATTTT. Looking up the rest from reference TRBV13 and TRBJ2-3 gives the full variable domain: AAGVIQSPRHLIKEKRETATLKCYPIPRHDTVYWYQQGPGQDPQFLISFYEKMQSDKGSIPDRFSAQQFSDYHSELNMSSLELGDSALYFCASSTTMDTQYFGPGTRLTVL.

V usage is TRBV7-2 and J usage is TRBJ2-3; D is ambiguous. Between the trimmed V and J ends, which lost 2 bases and 2 bases, there was a span of 8 bases. The CDR3 is made up of 14 amino acids. Germline CDR1 reads SGHTA; CDR2 reads FQGNSA. The CDR3 here is CASSLRPNTDTQYF. Written as DNA, the CDR3 is TGTGCCAGCAGCTTACGTCCCAACACAGATACGCAGTATTTT.

There are many counts of this clonotype. The rearrangement uses TRBV20-1 and TRBJ2-3, with a weak D call TRBD2 (6 bases). The CDR3 spans 14 residues. V lost 3 bases, J lost 5 bases, and 15 bases lay in between. The germline V gene has CDR1 DFQATT and CDR2 SNEGSKA (reference sequence). CDR3 loop: CSASSLAREDTQYF. The CDR3 DNA follows: TGCAGTGCTAGTTCCCTAGCGAGGGAAGATACGCAGTATTTT.

V usage is TRBV20-1 and J usage is TRBJ2-1; D assignment may be TRBD1 or TRBD2 (5 bases each). Germline V gene lookup returns CDR1 DFQATT and CDR2 SNEGSKA (reference sequence). V was trimmed by 0 bases and J by 8 bases, leaving 14 bases between them. This CDR3 region has 14 residues. This CDR3 is CSARDPLRDHEQFF. The CDR3 region has the DNA TGCAGTGCTAGAGATCCCCTCCGGGACCATGAGCAGTTCTTC.

This clonotype appeared once. The CDR3 spells CASSLSPGTTSSETQYF. CDR3 sequence (DNA): TGCGCCAGCAGCTTGAGTCCGGGGACAACCTCATCGGAGACCCAGTACTTC. The V gene is TRBV5-1, the J gene TRBJ2-5, with D possibly TRBD1 on 6 matching bases. This CDR3 contains 17 residues. V was pared by 1 base and J by 5 bases, with 21 bases between. From germline, CDR1 is SGHRS and CDR2 YFSETQ.

A few counts support this clonotype. This chain connects TRBV29-1 to TRBJ1-5; D is undetermined. This CDR3 contains 13 residues. Germline values: CDR1 SQVTM, CDR2 ANQGSEA. Trimming stripped 4 bases from V and 3 bases from J, with 10 bases between. CDR3: CSVVSTYNQPQHF. The CDR3 DNA sequence: TGCAGCGTTGTTAGCACATACAATCAGCCCCAGCATTTT.

The V and J genes are TRBV12-3 or TRBV12-4 and TRBJ2-2; D unclear. Trimming took off 8 bases at V and 0 bases at J, with 13 bases between the two ends. The CDR3 extends over 15 amino acids. The CDR3 sequence is CASGNRNSNTGELFF. The DNA of the CDR3 is TGTGCCAGCGGTAACAGAAACTCGAACACCGGGGAGCTGTTTTTT.

This clonotype was detected ten times or more. The rearrangement links TRBV4-2 to TRBJ2-1; TRBD2 agrees at 10 bases. The CDR3 is 17 amino acids. V shed 1 base, J shed 6 bases, and the junction held 9 bases outside the gene matches. Germline CDR1 is LGHNA and CDR2 is YNFKEQ. The chain's CDR3 is CASSQVVSSGRGNEQFF. The CDR3 nucleotides are TGTGCCAGCAGCCAAGTGGTATCTAGCGGGAGAGGCAATGAGCAGTTCTTC.

The rearrangement links TRBV5-1 to TRBJ1-4; D gene unclear. CDR3 length: 11 amino acids. Germline CDR1 reads SGHRS; CDR2 reads YFSETQ. Deletions cut 7 bases from V and 8 bases from J, with 9 bases between. The chain's CDR3 is CASGPVEKLFF. CDR3 bases: TGCGCCAGCGGTCCGGTGGAAAAACTGTTTTTT. Complete variable domain (other parts from reference TRBV5-1 and TRBJ1-4): KAGVTQTPRYLIKTRGQQVTLSCSPISGHRSVSWYQQTPGQGLQFLFEYFSETQRNKGNFPGRFSGRQFSNSRSEMNVSTLELGDSALYLCASGPVEKLFFGSGTQLSVL.

The chain couples TRBV10-2 to TRBJ1-5; no definite D call. The CDR3 sequence is 15 residues long. CDR1 and CDR2 (germline): WSHSY, SAAADI. The ends were cut back, 3 bases at V and 0 bases at J, with 9 bases in the middle. As DNA, the CDR3 is TGCGCCAGCAGTGAAACGGTATATAGCAATCAGCCCCAGCATTTT. It encodes CASSETVYSNQPQHF.

The chain combines TRBV7-2 with TRBJ1-3; possible D gene TRBD1, 6 bases. The germline V gene encodes CDR1 SGHTA and CDR2 FQGNSA. The CDR3 loop spans 17 amino acids. V was trimmed by 5 bases and J by 4 bases, leaving 21 bases between them. The CDR3 loop is CASSRGLGQGNGNTIYF. CDR3 in DNA: TGTGCCAGCAGCCGGGGGTTGGGGCAGGGGAACGGAAACACCATATATTTT.

Only a few counts were recorded for this clonotype. The rearrangement links TRBV7-9 to TRBJ2-3; no clear D. CDR1 is SEHNR, CDR2 FQNEAQ, per germline (reference sequence). The CDR3 runs to 13 residues. The germline V and J ends were trimmed by 1 base and 8 bases, with 10 bases remaining between them. CDR3 amino acids: CASSLEHASTQYF. DNA of the CDR3: TGTGCCAGCAGCTTAGAGCACGCGAGTACGCAGTATTTT.

This clonotype occurred many times. V is TRBV29-1 and J is TRBJ1-5; D possibly corresponds to TRBD1 (6 bases). The CDR3 runs to 12 residues. Germline CDR1 is SQVTM and CDR2 is ANQGSEA. V was clipped by 6 bases and J by 2 bases, with 8 bases between them. DNA of the CDR3: TGCAGCGTGGGACACGGCAATCAGCCCCAGCATTTT. Translation: CSVGHGNQPQHF.

The chain carries TRBV7-2 and TRBJ2-1; D might be TRBD1 (6 bases). The CDR3 is 14 amino acids. V lost 0 bases and J lost 10, with 13 bases in between. Germline CDR1 reads SGHTA; CDR2 reads FQGNSA. CDR3 sequence: CASSLARPGTEQFF. DNA of the CDR3: TGTGCCAGCAGCTTAGCGAGGCCCGGGACAGAGCAGTTCTTC.

This rearrangement joins TRBV5-5 to TRBJ2-1, with 7 nucleotides matching TRBD2. V lost 0 bases, J lost 6 bases, and 6 bases stayed unmatched. The germline gives CDR1 SGHKS, CDR2 YYEKEE (reference sequence). The CDR3 runs to 15 residues. The CDR3 sequence: CASSLGASGVNEQFF. The CDR3 DNA sequence: TGTGCCAGCAGCTTGGGAGCTAGCGGAGTCAATGAGCAGTTCTTC.

This clonotype has just a few counts. The chain uses TRBV12-3 or TRBV12-4 and TRBJ2-6; tentative D call: TRBD2 (5 bases). Trimming took off 3 bases at V and 4 bases at J, with 16 bases between the two ends. CDR3 size: 17 residues. CDR3 in DNA: TGTGCCAGCAGTTTCGGGTCGTCGCGGGCAGGGGCCAACGTCCTGACTTTC. This sequence encodes CASSFGSSRAGANVLTF.

In this sample, this clonotype turned up many times. The chain carries TRBV3-1 and TRBJ2-7; unclear D gene. The CDR3 runs to 12 residues. V gave up 1 base and J gave up 3 bases, with 4 bases separating them. CDR1 and CDR2 (germline): LGHDT, YNNKEL (reference sequence). The CDR3 coding sequence is TGTGCCAGCAGCCAAGGAGGCTACGAGCAGTACTTC. Translated: CASSQGGYEQYF.

This clonotype was observed a single time. J is TRBJ2-4 and V is TRBV5-1, with D possibly being TRBD1 (8 bases). Germline CDR1 SGHRS, CDR2 YFSETQ. The CDR3 is 17 amino acids. V shed 1 base and J shed 3 bases, with 17 bases lying between them. The CDR3 DNA follows: TGCGCCAGCAGCTTGCGAGTGGGAGGGACAGGCAAAAACATTCAGTACTTC. This gives the protein CASSLRVGGTGKNIQYF.

V is TRBV18 and J is TRBJ2-5; D is unclear. The CDR3 is 14 amino acids. Trimming stripped 4 bases from V and 5 bases from J, with 14 bases between. Germline values: CDR1 KGHSH, CDR2 LQKENI. The CDR3 region is CASSLTSNSETQYF. Here the CDR3 DNA reads TGTGCCAGCTCACTCACATCAAATTCGGAGACCCAGTACTTC.